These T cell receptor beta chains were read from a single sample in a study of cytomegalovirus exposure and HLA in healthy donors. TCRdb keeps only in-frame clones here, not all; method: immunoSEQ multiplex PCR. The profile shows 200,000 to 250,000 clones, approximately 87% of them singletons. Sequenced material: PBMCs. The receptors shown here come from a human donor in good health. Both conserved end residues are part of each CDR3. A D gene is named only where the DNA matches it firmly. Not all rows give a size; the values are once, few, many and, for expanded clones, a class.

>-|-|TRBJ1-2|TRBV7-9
CASSLLGASGYTF
TGTGCCAGCAGCTTATTAGGGGCATCAGGCTACACCTTC
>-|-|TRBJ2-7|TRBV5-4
CASSVAWGQEQYF
TGTGCCAGCAGCGTCGCGTGGGGGCAAGAGCAGTACTTC
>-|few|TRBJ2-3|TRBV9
CASSQDFPTDTQYF
TGTGCCAGCAGCCAGGACTTTCCCACAGATACGCAGTATTTT
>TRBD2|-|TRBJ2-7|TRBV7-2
CASSLVLTSGAYEQYF
TGTGCCAGCAGCTTAGTTTTGACTAGCGGGGCCTACGAGCAGTACTTC
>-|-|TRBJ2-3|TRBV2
CASSAGGDTQYF
TGTGCCAGCAGTGCCGGTGGAGATACGCAGTATTTT
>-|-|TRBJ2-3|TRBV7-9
CASSFGPPSTDTQYF
TGTGCCAGCAGCTTTGGCCCCCCTAGCACAGATACGCAGTATTTT
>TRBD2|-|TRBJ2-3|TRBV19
CASSELAGANLVDTQYF
TGTGCCAGTAGTGAACTAGCGGGCGCCAACCTTGTGGATACGCAGTATTTT
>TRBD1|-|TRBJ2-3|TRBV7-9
CASSHGQGAPTDTQYF
TGTGCCAGCAGCCACGGACAGGGGGCTCCCACAGATACGCAGTATTTT
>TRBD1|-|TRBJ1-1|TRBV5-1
CASSGGTGNVNTEAFF
TGCGCCAGCAGCGGGGGGACAGGGAACGTGAACACTGAAGCTTTCTTT
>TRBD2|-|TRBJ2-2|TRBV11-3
CASSFAGGGTGELFF
TGTGCCAGCAGCTTTGCGGGAGGGGGAACCGGGGAGCTGTTTTTT
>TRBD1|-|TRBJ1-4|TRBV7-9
CASSLTGADEKLFF
TGTGCCAGCAGCTTGACAGGGGCAGATGAAAAACTGTTTTTT
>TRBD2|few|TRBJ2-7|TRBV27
CASSFEAGGSYEQYF
TGTGCCAGCAGTTTTGAAGCGGGAGGTTCCTACGAGCAGTACTTC
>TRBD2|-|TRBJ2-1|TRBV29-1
CSDGRLAGYSYNEQFF
TGCAGCGACGGCAGACTAGCGGGTTACTCCTACAATGAGCAGTTCTTC
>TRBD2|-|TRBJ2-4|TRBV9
CASSLGIAGGLAAKNIQYF
TGTGCCAGCAGCCTAGGGATAGCGGGAGGTCTTGCAGCCAAAAACATTCAGTACTTC
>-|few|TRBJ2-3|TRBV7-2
CASSLQRTTDTQYF
TGTGCCAGCAGCTTGCAGCGGACCACAGATACGCAGTATTTT
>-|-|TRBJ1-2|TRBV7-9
CSSSPQGRNGYTF
TGTTCCAGCAGCCCCCAGGGGCGGAATGGCTACACCTTC
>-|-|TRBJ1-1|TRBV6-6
CASGGGRGAFF
TGTGCCAGTGGGGGGGGGCGGGGGGCTTTCTTT
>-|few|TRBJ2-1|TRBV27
CASSLFFSTNEQFF
TGTGCCAGCAGTTTATTTTTTAGCACCAATGAGCAGTTCTTC
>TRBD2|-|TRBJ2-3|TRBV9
CASSVSGNPTDTQYF
TGTGCCAGCAGCGTTAGCGGGAACCCAACAGATACGCAGTATTTT
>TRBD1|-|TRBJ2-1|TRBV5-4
CASSHGQVGNEQFF
TGTGCCAGCAGCCACGGACAGGTAGGCAATGAGCAGTTCTTC
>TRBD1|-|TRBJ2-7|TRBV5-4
CASSPGTGGFEQYF
TGTGCCAGCAGTCCCGGGACAGGGGGCTTCGAGCAGTACTTC
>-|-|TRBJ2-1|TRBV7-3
CASSLALPAGYNEQFF
TGTGCCAGCAGCTTAGCCCTTCCAGCGGGCTACAATGAGCAGTTCTTC
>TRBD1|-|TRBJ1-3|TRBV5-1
CASSVDRDRVRTIYF
TGCGCCAGCAGCGTAGACCGGGACAGGGTGAGAACCATATATTTT
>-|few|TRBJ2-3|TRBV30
CAWSALGTQYF
TGTGCCTGGAGTGCGCTAGGTACGCAGTATTTT
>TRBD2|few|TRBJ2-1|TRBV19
CATWGGRTYNEQFF
TGTGCCACCTGGGGCGGGAGGACCTACAATGAGCAGTTCTTC
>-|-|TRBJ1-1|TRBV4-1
CASSQEPGGPIEAFF
TGCGCCAGCAGCCAAGAACCGGGGGGACCCATTGAAGCTTTCTTT
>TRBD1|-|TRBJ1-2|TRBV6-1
CASSIPGTGNYGYTF
TGTGCCAGCAGTATTCCGGGGACAGGGAACTATGGCTACACCTTC
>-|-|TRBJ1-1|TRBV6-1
CASSEAGYSGTEAFF
TGTGCCAGCAGTGAAGCGGGGTATTCGGGAACTGAAGCTTTCTTT
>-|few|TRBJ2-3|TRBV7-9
CASRAETSTDTQYF
TGTGCCAGCAGGGCCGAGACTAGCACAGATACGCAGTATTTT
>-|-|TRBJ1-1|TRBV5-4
CASSLEQDTEAFF
TGTGCCAGCAGCTTAGAACAGGACACTGAAGCTTTCTTT